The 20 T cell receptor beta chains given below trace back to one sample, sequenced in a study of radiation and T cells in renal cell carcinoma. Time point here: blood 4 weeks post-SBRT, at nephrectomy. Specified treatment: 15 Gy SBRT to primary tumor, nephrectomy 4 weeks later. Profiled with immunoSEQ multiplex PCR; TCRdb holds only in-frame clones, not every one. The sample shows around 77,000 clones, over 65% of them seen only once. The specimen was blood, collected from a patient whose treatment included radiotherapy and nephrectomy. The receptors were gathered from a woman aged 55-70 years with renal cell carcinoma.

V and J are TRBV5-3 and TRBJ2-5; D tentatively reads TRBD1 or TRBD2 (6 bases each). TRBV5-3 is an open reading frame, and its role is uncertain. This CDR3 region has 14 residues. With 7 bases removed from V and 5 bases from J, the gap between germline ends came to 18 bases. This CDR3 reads CARVGGPREETQYF. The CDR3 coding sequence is TGTGCCAGAGTAGGGGGGCCCCGAGAGGAGACCCAGTACTTC.

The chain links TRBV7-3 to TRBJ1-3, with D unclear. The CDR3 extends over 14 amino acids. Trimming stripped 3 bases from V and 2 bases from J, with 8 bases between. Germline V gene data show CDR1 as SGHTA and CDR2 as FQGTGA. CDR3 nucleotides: TGTGCCAGCAGCTTGGACGGGGCTGGAAACACCATATATTTT. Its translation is CASSLDGAGNTIYF. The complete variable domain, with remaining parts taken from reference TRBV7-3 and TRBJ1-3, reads GAGVSQTPSNKVTEKGKYVELRCDPISGHTALYWYRQSLGQGPEFLIYFQGTGAADDSGLPNDRFFAVRPEGSVSTLKIQRTERGDSAVYLCASSLDGAGNTIYFGEGSWLTVV.

This CDR3 reads CASSAPQETQYF. The CDR3 DNA reads as TGTGCCAGCAGCGCACCCCAAGAGACCCAGTACTTC. The V call is TRBV9, the J call TRBJ2-5; D gene ambiguous. The CDR3 extends over 12 amino acids. The germline V gene has CDR1 SGDLS and CDR2 YYNGEE. Trimming removed 3 bases at V and 1 base at J, with 4 bases between.

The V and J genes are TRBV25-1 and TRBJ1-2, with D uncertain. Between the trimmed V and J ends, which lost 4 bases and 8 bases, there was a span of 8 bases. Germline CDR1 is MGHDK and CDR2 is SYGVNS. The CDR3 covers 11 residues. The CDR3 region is CASSVYGGYTF. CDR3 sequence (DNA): TGTGCCAGCAGTGTCTACGGCGGCTACACCTTC.

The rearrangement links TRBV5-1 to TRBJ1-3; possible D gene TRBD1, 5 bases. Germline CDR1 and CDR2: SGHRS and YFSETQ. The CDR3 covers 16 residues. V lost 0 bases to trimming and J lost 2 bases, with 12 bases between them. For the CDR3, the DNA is TGCGCCAGCAGCTTGGCCAGGCCCAGGGCTGGAAACACCATATATTTT. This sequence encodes CASSLARPRAGNTIYF. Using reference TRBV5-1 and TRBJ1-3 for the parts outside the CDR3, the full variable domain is KAGVTQTPRYLIKTRGQQVTLSCSPISGHRSVSWYQQTPGQGLQFLFEYFSETQRNKGNFPGRFSGRQFSNSRSEMNVSTLELGDSALYLCASSLARPRAGNTIYFGEGSWLTVV.

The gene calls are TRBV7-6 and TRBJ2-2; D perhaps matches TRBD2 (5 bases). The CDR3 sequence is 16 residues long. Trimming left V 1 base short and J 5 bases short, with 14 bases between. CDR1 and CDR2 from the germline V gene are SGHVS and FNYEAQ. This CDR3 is CASSLGLGLETGELFF. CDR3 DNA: TGTGCCAGCAGCTTAGGTTTAGGACTCGAGACCGGGGAGCTGTTTTTT.

The CDR3 sequence is CASSELASAANEQFF. The CDR3, as DNA: TGTGCCAGCAGTGAATTGGCGTCCGCGGCTAATGAGCAGTTCTTC. The chain is built from TRBV2 and TRBJ2-1; the D is unclear. The CDR3 is 15 residues long. Germline CDR1 reads SNHLY; CDR2 reads FYNNEI. The ends were cut back, 2 bases at V and 7 bases at J, with 15 bases in the middle.

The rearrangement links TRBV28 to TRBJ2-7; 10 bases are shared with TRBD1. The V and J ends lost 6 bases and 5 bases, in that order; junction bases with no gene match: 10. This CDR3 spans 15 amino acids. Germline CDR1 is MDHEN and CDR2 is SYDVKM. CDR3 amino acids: CASRPPGQGKHEQYF. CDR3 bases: TGTGCCAGCAGGCCTCCGGGACAGGGGAAGCACGAGCAGTACTTC.

Here the CDR3 DNA reads TGTGCCAGCAGCGCGACAGGGGATGGCTACACCTTC. It specifies CASSATGDGYTF. The chain is built from TRBV7-3 and TRBJ1-2; 8 nucleotides align to TRBD1. The CDR3 loop spans 12 amino acids. The V gene's germline CDR1 is SGHTA and CDR2 FQGTGA. With V trimmed by 5 bases and J by 6 bases, 2 bases remained unmatched.

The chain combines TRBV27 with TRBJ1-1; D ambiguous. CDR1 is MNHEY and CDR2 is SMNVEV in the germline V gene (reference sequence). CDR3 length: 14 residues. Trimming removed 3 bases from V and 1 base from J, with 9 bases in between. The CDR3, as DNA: TGTGCCAGCAGTTTCGACCGCGGGAACACTGAAGCTTTCTTT. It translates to CASSFDRGNTEAFF.

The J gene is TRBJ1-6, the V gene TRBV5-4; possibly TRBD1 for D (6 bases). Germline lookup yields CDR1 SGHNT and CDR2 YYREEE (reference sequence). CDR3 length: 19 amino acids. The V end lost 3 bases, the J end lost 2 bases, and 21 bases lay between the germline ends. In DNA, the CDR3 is TGTGCCAGCAGCTGGGGGACCCAGGGGTCGGATGCCTATAATTCACCCCTCCACTTT. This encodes CASSWGTQGSDAYNSPLHF.

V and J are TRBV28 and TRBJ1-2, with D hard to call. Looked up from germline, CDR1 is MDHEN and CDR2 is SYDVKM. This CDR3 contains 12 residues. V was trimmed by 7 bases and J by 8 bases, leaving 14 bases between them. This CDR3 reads CASNLVGRGYTF. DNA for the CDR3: TGTGCCAGCAACCTCGTAGGGCGCGGCTACACCTTC.

This chain's CDR3 is CASGPNEQGALRISGNTIYF. The CDR3 DNA reads TGTGCCAGTGGCCCGAACGAGCAGGGGGCCCTTCGAATCTCTGGAAACACCATATATTTT. The chain links TRBV19 to TRBJ1-3, with 8 nucleotides matching TRBD1. Germline CDR1 and CDR2: LNHDA and SQIVND (reference sequence). The V segment lost 8 bases and the J segment 0 bases; nucleotides outside the gene matches: 21. The CDR3 is 20 residues long.

The CDR3 reads CASSKGQAEEAFF. The CDR3 region has the DNA TGTGCCAGCAGCAAAGGACAGGCCGAGGAAGCTTTCTTT. The J gene is TRBJ1-1, the V gene TRBV7-3; 7 positions match TRBD1. Germline V gene data show CDR1 as SGHTA and CDR2 as FQGTGA. This CDR3 is built from 13 residues. V shed 5 bases and J 8 bases; nucleotides not matched to a gene: 8.

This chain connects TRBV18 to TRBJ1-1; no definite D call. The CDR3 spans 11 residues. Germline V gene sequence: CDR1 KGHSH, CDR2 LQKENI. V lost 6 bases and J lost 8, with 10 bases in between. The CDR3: CASSLLGEAFF. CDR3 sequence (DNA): TGTGCCAGCTCCCTCCTAGGGGAAGCTTTCTTT.

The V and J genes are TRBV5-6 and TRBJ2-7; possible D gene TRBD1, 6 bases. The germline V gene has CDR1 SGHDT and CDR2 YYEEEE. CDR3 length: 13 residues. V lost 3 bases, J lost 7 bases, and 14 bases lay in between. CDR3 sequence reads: CASSYKGVWEQYF. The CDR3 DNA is TGTGCCAGCAGCTACAAGGGGGTGTGGGAGCAGTACTTC.

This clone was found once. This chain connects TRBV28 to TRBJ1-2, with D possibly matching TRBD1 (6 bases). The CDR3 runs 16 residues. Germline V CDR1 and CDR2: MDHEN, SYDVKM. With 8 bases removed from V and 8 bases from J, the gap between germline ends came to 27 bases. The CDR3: CASFLWDGGKTYGYTF. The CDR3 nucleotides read TGTGCCAGCTTCCTATGGGACGGGGGCAAGACGTACGGCTACACCTTC.

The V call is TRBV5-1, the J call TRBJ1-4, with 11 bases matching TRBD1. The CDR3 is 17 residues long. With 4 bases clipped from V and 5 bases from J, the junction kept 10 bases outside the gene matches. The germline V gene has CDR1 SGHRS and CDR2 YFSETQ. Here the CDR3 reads CASSLDGQGAGNEKLFF. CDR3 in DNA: TGCGCCAGCAGCCTGGACGGACAGGGGGCTGGGAATGAAAAACTGTTTTTT. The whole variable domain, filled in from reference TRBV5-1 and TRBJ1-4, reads KAGVTQTPRYLIKTRGQQVTLSCSPISGHRSVSWYQQTPGQGLQFLFEYFSETQRNKGNFPGRFSGRQFSNSRSEMNVSTLELGDSALYLCASSLDGQGAGNEKLFFGSGTQLSVL.

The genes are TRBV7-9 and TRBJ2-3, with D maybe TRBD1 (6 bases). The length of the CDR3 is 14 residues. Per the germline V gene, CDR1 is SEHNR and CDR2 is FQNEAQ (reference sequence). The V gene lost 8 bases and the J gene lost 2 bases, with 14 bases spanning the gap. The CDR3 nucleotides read TGTGCCAGCGGTGCCGGGACATCCACAGATACGCAGTATTTT. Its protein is CASGAGTSTDTQYF.

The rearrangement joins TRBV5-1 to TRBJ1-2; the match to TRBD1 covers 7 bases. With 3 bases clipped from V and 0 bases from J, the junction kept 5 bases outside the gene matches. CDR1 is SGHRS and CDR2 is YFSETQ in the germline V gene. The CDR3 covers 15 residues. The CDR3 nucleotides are TGCGCCAGCAGCTGGGGGGACAGTTCTAACTATGGCTACACCTTC. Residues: CASSWGDSSNYGYTF.